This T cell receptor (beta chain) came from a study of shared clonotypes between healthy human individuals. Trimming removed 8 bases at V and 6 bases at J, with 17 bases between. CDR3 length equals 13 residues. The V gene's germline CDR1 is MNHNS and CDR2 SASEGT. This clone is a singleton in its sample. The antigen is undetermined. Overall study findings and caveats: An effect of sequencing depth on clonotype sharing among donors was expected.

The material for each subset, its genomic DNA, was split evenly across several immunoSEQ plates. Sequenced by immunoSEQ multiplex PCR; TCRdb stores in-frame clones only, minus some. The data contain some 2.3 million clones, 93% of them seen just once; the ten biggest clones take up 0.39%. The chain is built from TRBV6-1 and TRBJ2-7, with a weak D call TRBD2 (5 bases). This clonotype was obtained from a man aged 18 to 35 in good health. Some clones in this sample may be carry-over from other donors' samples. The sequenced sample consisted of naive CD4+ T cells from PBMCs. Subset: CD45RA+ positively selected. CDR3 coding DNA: TGTGCCAGCGGCTACGGAGGTCCTCTCGAGCAGTACTTC. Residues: CASGYGGPLEQYF.